A single sample gave rise to the 15 T cell receptor beta chains below, sequenced in a study of cytomegalovirus exposure and HLA in healthy donors. Here immunoSEQ multiplex PCR was the method, and the copy in TCRdb shows in-frame clones only, minus some. Of about 120,000 clones in the sample, about 82% are singletons; the top ten hold nearly 5%. Specimen: PBMCs. Receptors were obtained from a man aged 18 to 29 in good health and CMV-seronegative.

This clone was detected only once. V usage is TRBV2 and J usage is TRBJ2-5; a possible D gene is TRBD2 (6 bases). This CDR3 has 18 amino acids. V lost 7 bases and J lost 2, with 26 bases in between. Germline V gene lookup returns CDR1 SNHLY and CDR2 FYNNEI. This CDR3 reads CASTAARPSNGGQETQYF. The CDR3 DNA is TGTGCCAGCACCGCGGCGCGTCCTAGCAATGGAGGGCAAGAGACCCAGTACTTC.

J is TRBJ1-1 and V is TRBV7-8, with a possible D match to TRBD1 (5 bases). Per the germline V gene, CDR1 is SGHVS and CDR2 is FQNEAQ. V lost 10 bases, J lost 1 base, and 13 bases lay in between. This CDR3 is built from 13 residues. CDR3 nucleotides: TGTGCCATCAGGGCGGGGGGGAACACTGAAGCTTTCTTT. Its translation is CAIRAGGNTEAFF.

This clone is a singleton in its sample. This chain uses TRBV27 with TRBJ1-2, with TRBD1 identical over 7 bases. The CDR3 is made up of 15 amino acids. Germline V gene data show CDR1 as MNHEY and CDR2 as SMNVEV (reference sequence). The ends lost 3 bases at V and 1 base at J; junction bases unmatched: 5. In nucleotides, the CDR3 is TGTGCCAGCAGTTTTCTTGGGACAGATAACTATGGCTACACCTTC. Encoded protein: CASSFLGTDNYGYTF.

This chain links TRBV29-1 with TRBJ2-2; tentative D call: TRBD1 (6 bases). V lost 5 bases, J lost 4 bases, and 23 bases lay in between. There are 17 residues in the CDR3. Germline V CDR1 and CDR2: SQVTM, ANQGSEA. CDR3 nucleotides: TGCAGCGTTCAACTTACTTACAGGGTATTGGGCACCGGGGAGCTGTTTTTT. Protein: CSVQLTYRVLGTGELFF.

This chain uses TRBV30 with TRBJ1-1; maybe TRBD1 (6 bases). V shed 4 bases and J shed 0 bases, with 18 bases lying between them. This CDR3 is built from 16 residues. Per germline, CDR1 GTSNPN and CDR2 SVGIG (reference sequence). The CDR3 DNA is TGTGCCTGGACTAAAGGGGTAGGGGGAATGAACACTGAAGCTTTCTTT. Translation gives CAWTKGVGGMNTEAFF.

This chain links TRBV6-1 with TRBJ2-6; D is uncertain. The CDR3 covers 17 residues. The germline V gene has CDR1 MNHNS and CDR2 SASEGT. V gave up 1 base and J gave up 4 bases, with 14 bases separating them. This CDR3 reads CASSEVYELVGANVLTF. CDR3 nucleotide sequence: TGTGCCAGCAGTGAAGTCTATGAGCTTGTAGGGGCCAACGTCCTGACTTTC.

This clone was counted between two and nine times. The chain couples TRBV5-1 to TRBJ2-7; D remains unclear. V lost 0 bases and J lost 0, with 7 bases in between. The CDR3 extends over 14 amino acids. Germline loops: CDR1 SGHRS, CDR2 YFSETQ. CDR3 sequence reads: CASSLEWSSYEQYF. The CDR3 DNA reads as TGCGCCAGCAGCTTGGAATGGAGCTCCTACGAGCAGTACTTC.

The rearrangement uses TRBV2 and TRBJ1-1; TRBD1 agrees at 9 bases. Germline CDR1 and CDR2: SNHLY and FYNNEI. Germline trimming cut 2 bases from V and 8 bases from J; bases unmatched to any gene: 6. This CDR3 contains 14 residues. This chain's CDR3 is CASSEPDRGSEAFF. The CDR3 coding sequence is TGTGCCAGCAGTGAACCAGACAGGGGGTCCGAAGCTTTCTTT.

In its sample, this clone was seen a few times. The chain carries TRBV2 and TRBJ1-4, with 10 nucleotides matching TRBD1. Germline lookup yields CDR1 SNHLY and CDR2 FYNNEI. CDR3 size: 15 residues. The junction had 6 bases not matched to a gene; V was cut back by 6 bases and J by 5 bases. The DNA of the CDR3 is TGTGCCAGCAGGAGCCCGGGACAGGGGAATGAAAAACTGTTTTTT. Amino acid sequence: CASRSPGQGNEKLFF.

The chain couples TRBV9 to TRBJ1-1, with D possibly being TRBD1 (5 bases). This CDR3 region has 15 residues. V was pared by 0 bases and J by 2 bases, with 11 bases between. The germline V gene encodes CDR1 SGDLS and CDR2 YYNGEE. CDR3 bases: TGTGCCAGCAGCGTAGACGGGACTGTAAACACTGAAGCTTTCTTT. Encoded protein: CASSVDGTVNTEAFF.

V usage is TRBV30 and J usage is TRBJ1-3, with 7 bases matching TRBD1. V dropped 0 bases and J dropped 4; count of bases not matched to a gene: 21. This CDR3 region has 20 residues. The V gene's germline CDR1 is GTSNPN and CDR2 SVGIG (reference sequence). The CDR3 protein is CAWSVPVLSRQGTGGNTIYF. The CDR3 DNA reads TGTGCCTGGAGTGTACCGGTTCTGAGTCGACAGGGCACCGGGGGAAACACCATATATTTT.

The chain carries TRBV18 and TRBJ2-3; 7 bases fit TRBD2. V was clipped by 5 bases and J by 9 bases; unmatched bases: 2. The CDR3 sequence is 11 residues long. Per germline, CDR1 KGHSH and CDR2 LQKENI. The CDR3 reads CASSGEGTQYF. As DNA, the CDR3 is TGTGCCAGCTCAGGGGAGGGCACGCAGTATTTT.

This chain joins TRBV5-1 and TRBJ1-2; no clear D. The V end lost 0 bases, the J end lost 4 bases, and 7 bases lay between the germline ends. The CDR3 has 13 residues. Germline V lookup: CDR1 SGHRS, CDR2 YFSETQ. CDR3 bases: TGCGCCAGCAGCTTGGCCGATAGCTATGGCTACACCTTC. This gives the protein CASSLADSYGYTF.

Only one count was recorded for this clone. V usage is TRBV5-1 and J usage is TRBJ1-5; D perhaps matches TRBD1 (6 bases). Germline-derived CDR1 and CDR2 are SGHRS and YFSETQ. This CDR3 is 15 amino acids long. V was shortened by 2 bases and J by 0 bases, with 9 bases between the two germline ends. CDR3 amino acids: CASSFAGDSNQPQHF. CDR3 in DNA: TGCGCCAGCAGCTTTGCAGGGGATAGCAATCAGCCCCAGCATTTT. The full variable domain, its missing parts supplied by reference TRBV5-1 and TRBJ1-5, is KAGVTQTPRYLIKTRGQQVTLSCSPISGHRSVSWYQQTPGQGLQFLFEYFSETQRNKGNFPGRFSGRQFSNSRSEMNVSTLELGDSALYLCASSFAGDSNQPQHFGDGTRLSIL.

V is TRBV5-1 and J is TRBJ2-1; D uncertain. Germline assignment: CDR1 SGHRS and CDR2 YFSETQ. The CDR3 extends over 14 amino acids. V shed 0 bases and J shed 0 bases, with 4 bases lying between them. The DNA of the CDR3 is TGCGCCAGCAGCTTGGAGCGCTCCTACAATGAGCAGTTCTTC. Encoded protein: CASSLERSYNEQFF.